This T cell receptor beta chain emerged from a study of T cells after yellow fever vaccination. Study outcomes and limitations: Peaking on day 5 versus 15, the secondary response was faster but weaker. A large majority of primary-vaccination clones showed up again after the booster (around 96% CD4, roughly 91% CD8).

The study made its TCR cDNA through 5'RACE template switching. That step introduced a universal primer site along with UMIs. Each CDR3 protein is one row after TCRdb ran MiXCR on the 5' RACE reads. The sample includes hundreds of thousands of distinct CDR3 sequences, 15% to 20% of them seen just once. V dropped 0 bases and J dropped 5 bases, with 24 bases sitting between them. Germline values: CDR1 SGHRS, CDR2 YFSETQ. CDR3 length: 18 residues. In the case of this clonotype: Its antigen is not identified.

Material: PBMCs, obtained 15 days after the yellow fever booster vaccination. The clonotype was recovered from a man aged 25-40 years who received the YFV17D yellow fever vaccine. This chain connects TRBV5-1 to TRBJ2-7; tentatively, D is TRBD2 (6 bases). The CDR3 region is CASSLDTTYGGDGHEQYF. The CDR3 DNA reads as TGCGCCAGCAGCTTGGACACAACTTACGGGGGAGACGGGCACGAGCAGTACTTC.